Shown below are 25 T cell receptor beta chains from a single sample sequenced in a study of cytomegalovirus exposure and HLA in healthy donors. Libraries were prepared by immunoSEQ multiplex PCR; TCRdb keeps only in-frame clonotypes and omits some of them. In the table there are some 90,000 clones, about 96% of which are singletons. The source material was PBMCs. The receptor source for this set is a man between 18 and 35 years old in good health and CMV-seronegative.

The V gene is TRBV27, the J gene TRBJ2-7, with D unresolved. Deletions cut 5 bases from V and 6 bases from J, with 17 bases between. This CDR3 spans 14 amino acids. The germline gives CDR1 MNHEY, CDR2 SMNVEV (reference sequence). CDR3 nucleotide sequence: TGTGCCAGCAGTCTCACACCTTTCCCGTTCGAGCAGTACTTC. It translates to CASSLTPFPFEQYF.

The chain recombines TRBV30 with TRBJ1-2, with no clear D. Trimming removed 1 base from V and 8 bases from J, with 11 bases in between. The CDR3 totals 12 residues. Germline CDR1 GTSNPN, CDR2 SVGIG (reference sequence). This CDR3 reads CAWSEGGRGYTF. The CDR3 nucleotides are TGTGCCTGGAGTGAGGGAGGGCGAGGCTACACCTTC.

V is TRBV10-3 and J is TRBJ2-2; possible D gene TRBD1, 7 bases. Deletions cut 0 bases from V and 4 bases from J, with 12 bases between. The CDR3 is made up of 16 amino acids. Germline V gene sequence: CDR1 ENHRY, CDR2 SYGVKD. In nucleotides, the CDR3 is TGTGCCATCAGTGAGTCGGCAGGGGGAGGCACCGGGGAGCTGTTTTTT. Translation: CAISESAGGGTGELFF.

The chain carries TRBV6-5 and TRBJ2-1, with TRBD2 identical over 10 bases. This CDR3 comprises 16 residues. Germline loops: CDR1 MNHEY, CDR2 SVGAGI. The ends lost 3 bases at V and 0 bases at J; junction bases unmatched: 2. CDR3 sequence (DNA): TGTGCCAGCAGTTATCTAGCGGGGGACTCCTACAATGAGCAGTTCTTC. It codes for CASSYLAGDSYNEQFF.

This chain links TRBV10-3 with TRBJ2-6; 8 nucleotides align to TRBD1. The germline CDR1 and CDR2 sequences are ENHRY and SYGVKD. The CDR3 covers 20 residues. The V gene end was trimmed by 5 bases and the J gene end by 1 base; junction bases not matched to a gene: 16. The CDR3: CAISPVGQGSTNSGANVLTF. In DNA form, the CDR3 reads TGTGCCATCAGTCCCGTAGGACAGGGTTCGACCAATTCTGGGGCCAACGTCCTGACTTTC.

The chain uses TRBV28 and TRBJ1-1; D not certain. Trimming took off 5 bases at V and 1 base at J, with 8 bases between the two ends. Germline V gene sequence: CDR1 MDHEN, CDR2 SYDVKM. The length of the CDR3 is 13 residues. The CDR3 region has the DNA TGTGCCAGCAGTCTCGACTGGAACACTGAAGCTTTCTTT. It specifies CASSLDWNTEAFF.

This chain joins TRBV19 and TRBJ2-7; 8 bases fit TRBD1. Germline V lookup: CDR1 LNHDA, CDR2 SQIVND (reference sequence). V shed 3 bases and J 6 bases; nucleotides not matched to a gene: 10. The CDR3 has 15 amino acids. The CDR3 here is CASSMYVRGLGEQYF. The CDR3 DNA is TGTGCCAGTAGTATGTACGTCAGGGGGCTTGGCGAGCAGTACTTC.

The rearrangement links TRBV9 to TRBJ2-3, with 8 bases matching TRBD2. V was clipped by 3 bases and J by 6 bases; unmatched bases: 12. CDR3 length: 16 amino acids. Germline V lookup: CDR1 SGDLS, CDR2 YYNGEE. CDR3 region: CASSAGGENTHDTQYF. The DNA of the CDR3 is TGTGCCAGCAGCGCGGGAGGGGAAAACACACACGATACGCAGTATTTT. The full variable domain, in which reference TRBV9 and TRBJ2-3 provide the parts outside the CDR3, is DSGVTQTPKHLITATGQRVTLRCSPRSGDLSVYWYQQSLDQGLQFLIQYYNGEERAKGNILERFSAQQFPDLHSELNLSSLELGDSALYFCASSAGGENTHDTQYFGPGTRLTVL.

V gene TRBV7-2 combines with J gene TRBJ2-7; TRBD2 aligns across 11 bases. V was clipped by 3 bases and J by 6 bases; unmatched bases: 13. This CDR3 has 17 amino acids. Germline CDR1 and CDR2: SGHTA and FQGNSA. For the CDR3, the DNA is TGTGCCAGCAGCTTGAGCCTAGCGGGAGGCCCATTATCCGAGCAGTACGTC. Its protein is CASSLSLAGGPLSEQYV.

The chain carries TRBV5-1 and TRBJ2-2; D may be TRBD1 (6 bases). This CDR3 has 13 residues. Germline V gene lookup returns CDR1 SGHRS and CDR2 YFSETQ. The V gene lost 6 bases and the J gene lost 5 bases, with 11 bases spanning the gap. This CDR3 reads CASTTGWTGELFF. For the CDR3, the DNA is TGCGCCAGCACTACAGGGTGGACCGGGGAGCTGTTTTTT.

This chain connects TRBV6-1 to TRBJ1-2; no definite D call. The CDR3 loop spans 15 amino acids. Per germline, CDR1 MNHNS and CDR2 SASEGT. The V gene lost 6 bases and the J gene lost 2 bases, with 16 bases spanning the gap. The CDR3 spells CASRESYPTNYGYTF. The CDR3 coding sequence is TGTGCCAGCAGGGAGTCATATCCGACCAACTATGGCTACACCTTC.

The chain recombines TRBV28 with TRBJ1-3; D call uncertain. Per the germline V gene, CDR1 is MDHEN and CDR2 is SYDVKM. The CDR3 is 14 amino acids. With 5 bases removed from V and 3 bases from J, the gap between germline ends came to 11 bases. CDR3 in amino acids: CASSRGRVGNTIYF. The CDR3 bases are TGTGCCAGCAGTAGAGGTCGGGTTGGAAACACCATATATTTT.

This chain connects TRBV9 to TRBJ2-3, with a possible D match to TRBD2 (5 bases). This CDR3 is built from 15 residues. V lost 2 bases and J lost 1, with 11 bases in between. Germline CDR1 SGDLS, CDR2 YYNGEE. The CDR3 loop reads CASSVRRVGTDTQYF. The CDR3 DNA sequence: TGTGCCAGCAGCGTCAGGCGGGTAGGCACAGATACGCAGTATTTT.

The chain has TRBV18 and TRBJ1-1; no clear D gene. The CDR3 consists of 14 residues. Germline loops: CDR1 KGHSH, CDR2 LQKENI. Trimming stripped 1 base from V and 0 bases from J, with 6 bases between. The CDR3 region is CASSPLAVNTEAFF. The DNA for the CDR3 is TGTGCCAGCTCACCACTCGCGGTGAACACTGAAGCTTTCTTT.

The chain employs TRBV27 and TRBJ2-3, with a possible D match to TRBD1 (6 bases). V was cut by 6 bases and J by 3 bases, with 16 bases left in between. Germline V gives CDR1 MNHEY, CDR2 SMNVEV (reference sequence). The CDR3 covers 15 residues. The CDR3 here is CASSQPTGLTDTQYF. The CDR3 coding sequence is TGTGCCAGCAGCCAACCCACAGGGCTGACAGATACGCAGTATTTT.

J is TRBJ2-2 and V is TRBV7-2; TRBD2 might be the D (5 bases). V lost 6 bases and J 4 bases, leaving 12 bases between the germline ends. The CDR3 is 14 amino acids. Germline CDR1 SGHTA, CDR2 FQGNSA. The CDR3 loop is CASRSGRITGELFF. The CDR3 DNA sequence: TGTGCCAGCAGGAGCGGAAGAATCACCGGGGAGCTGTTTTTT.

V usage is TRBV5-1 and J usage is TRBJ2-3; tentatively, D is TRBD1 (5 bases). This CDR3 has 13 residues. The germline V and J ends were trimmed by 6 bases and 0 bases, with 8 bases remaining between them. The germline gives CDR1 SGHRS, CDR2 YFSETQ. The CDR3, as DNA: TGCGCCAGCACCCCAGGGAGCACAGATACGCAGTATTTT. This translates into CASTPGSTDTQYF.

The J gene is TRBJ2-1, the V gene TRBV13, with D possibly TRBD2 on 5 matching bases. Germline CDR1 PRHDT, CDR2 FYEKMQ (reference sequence). The ends were cut back, 4 bases at V and 9 bases at J, with 19 bases in the middle. The CDR3 has 15 amino acids. CDR3 nucleotides: TGTGCCAGCAGCTCAGAAGAGGGTGGGGTTTTTGAGCAGTTCTTC. Its protein product is CASSSEEGGVFEQFF.

This rearrangement joins TRBV6-1 to TRBJ1-3, with a weak D call TRBD1 (5 bases). The CDR3 is 14 amino acids. CDR1 is MNHNS and CDR2 is SASEGT in the germline V gene. V was trimmed by 5 bases and J by 1 base, leaving 9 bases between them. The CDR3 region has the DNA TGTGCCAGCAGTACAGGTGGTTCTGGAAACACCATATATTTT. Translation: CASSTGGSGNTIYF.

The chain is built from TRBV15 and TRBJ2-1; 12 bases fit TRBD2. The V and J ends lost 4 bases and 6 bases, in that order; junction bases with no gene match: 13. Germline assignment: CDR1 LNHNV and CDR2 YYDKDF (reference sequence). The length of the CDR3 is 18 residues. In nucleotides, the CDR3 is TGTGCCACCAGCAAGACTAGCGGGAGATCGCTGGGGGGCAATGAGCAGTTCTTC. It is translated as CATSKTSGRSLGGNEQFF.

The chain recombines TRBV7-9 with TRBJ2-5; perhaps TRBD1 as D (6 bases). Germline loops: CDR1 SEHNR, CDR2 FQNEAQ (reference sequence). Trimming took 5 bases from V and 4 from J, leaving 14 bases between them. The CDR3 consists of 14 residues. CDR3 coding DNA: TGTGCCAGCAGCCCGACAGGCCTTGGAGAGACCCAGTACTTC. It translates to CASSPTGLGETQYF.

The chain joins TRBV28 to TRBJ2-7, with D possibly TRBD1 on 6 matching bases. This CDR3 spans 14 amino acids. V lost 0 bases, J lost 0 bases, and 6 bases lay in between. The germline CDR1 and CDR2 sequences are MDHEN and SYDVKM. CDR3 nucleotide sequence: TGTGCCAGCAGTTTATGGGGGGCCTCCTACGAGCAGTACTTC. Protein: CASSLWGASYEQYF.

The chain employs TRBV5-1 and TRBJ2-5, with unresolved D. The V gene lost 6 bases and the J gene lost 0 bases, with 12 bases spanning the gap. Germline V lookup: CDR1 SGHRS, CDR2 YFSETQ. CDR3 length equals 14 residues. The CDR3 nucleotides are TGCGCCAGCACTGAGCGTTCAAACCAAGAGACCCAGTACTTC. Translated, it gives CASTERSNQETQYF.

The chain links TRBV10-3 to TRBJ2-5; 13 bases map to TRBD2. This CDR3 has 19 residues. V shed 0 bases, J shed 4 bases, and the junction held 11 bases outside the gene matches. The germline gives CDR1 ENHRY, CDR2 SYGVKD. The CDR3 DNA reads TGTGCCATCAGTGAGTCAGGGACTAGCGGGACCTCTAAAGGAGAGACCCAGTACTTC. Its protein is CAISESGTSGTSKGETQYF.

This sequence joins TRBV5-1 and TRBJ1-2; D unclear. The CDR3 extends over 12 amino acids. Looked up from germline, CDR1 is SGHRS and CDR2 is YFSETQ. V lost 0 bases, J lost 10 bases, and 10 bases lay in between. The CDR3 here is CASSLEQNHYTF. Here the CDR3 DNA reads TGCGCCAGCAGCTTGGAACAGAACCACTACACCTTC.